The T cell receptor (beta chain) under discussion was sequenced for a study of blood T cell repertoires in COVID-19. V shed 5 bases and J 3 bases; nucleotides not matched to a gene: 5. In germline, CDR1 is MDHEN, CDR2 SYDVKM. There are 16 residues in the CDR3. Per the original methods: It was from reference gene primer amplification that nucleated cell counts were estimated. The repertoire was sequenced with immunoSEQ multiplex PCR; TCRdb's copy has only in-frame clones and lacks some. The V and J calls and clone size are taken from that table; D and trimming were inferred from the DNA. The sample has about 28,000 clones, nearly 90% seen once.

Input material: peripheral blood. The rearrangement uses TRBV28 and TRBJ2-1; TRBD2 matches at 12 bases. This sequence originates from a human donor with acute or convalescent COVID-19. The donor label of this sample is uncertain. CDR3 residues: CASSRTSGTYYNEQFF. In nucleotides, the CDR3 is TGTGCCAGCAGTCGGACTAGCGGGACTTACTACAATGAGCAGTTCTTC.